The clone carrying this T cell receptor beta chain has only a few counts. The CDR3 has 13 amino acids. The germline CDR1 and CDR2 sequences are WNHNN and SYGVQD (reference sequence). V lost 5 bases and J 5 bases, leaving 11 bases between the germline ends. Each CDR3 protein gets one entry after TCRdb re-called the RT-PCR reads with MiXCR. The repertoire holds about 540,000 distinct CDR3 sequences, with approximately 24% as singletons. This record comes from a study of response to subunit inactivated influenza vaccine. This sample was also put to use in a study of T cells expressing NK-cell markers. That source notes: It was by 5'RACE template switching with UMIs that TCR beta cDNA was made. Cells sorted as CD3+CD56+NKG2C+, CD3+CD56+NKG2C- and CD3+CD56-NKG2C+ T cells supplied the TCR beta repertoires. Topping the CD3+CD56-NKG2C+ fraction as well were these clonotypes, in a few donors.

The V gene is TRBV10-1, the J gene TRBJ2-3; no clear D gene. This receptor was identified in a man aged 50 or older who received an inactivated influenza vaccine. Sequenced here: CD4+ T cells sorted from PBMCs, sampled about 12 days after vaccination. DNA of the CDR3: TGCGCCAGCAGTACACGGGTCGGAGATACGCAGTATTTT. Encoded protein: CASSTRVGDTQYF.